The clone carrying this T cell receptor (beta chain) has a single count. Trimming removed 6 bases from V and 9 bases from J; junction bases left unmatched: 6. This CDR3 region has 14 residues. Germline values: CDR1 SGHNT, CDR2 YYREEE (reference sequence). As originally analysed: Estimation of nucleated cell counts was performed using reference gene primer amplification. Only in-frame clones appear in the TCRdb table, and some are missing; sequencing was by immunoSEQ multiplex PCR. V and J calls and clone size are given by that table; D and trimming were obtained from the DNA. Among 150,000 or so clones listed, 90% were seen once. These data are taken from a study of blood T cell repertoires in COVID-19. Study details: The United States, Italy and Spain provided the acute and convalescent COVID-19 samples. The cDNA or gDNA used as material had been derived from T cells, B-cell-depleted T cells, or PBMCs.

This receptor was identified in a man between 45 and 60 years old with acute or convalescent COVID-19. The chain couples TRBV5-4 to TRBJ1-6; 10 bases match TRBD1. Material: peripheral blood. This CDR3 reads CASTEGQGISPLHF. The CDR3 coding sequence is TGTGCCAGCACCGAGGGACAGGGGATTTCACCCCTCCACTTT.